The 27 T cell receptor beta chains given below trace back to one sample, sequenced in a study of T cell clonality in common variable immunodeficiency. Antigens of these TCRs are unknown. Profiling relied on immunoSEQ multiplex PCR, and the TCRdb table lists in-frame clones only, not all of them. There are about 34,000 clones in the sample, none observed a single time. Study-level points and caveats: Common variable immunodeficiency TCR beta sequences reportedly had fewer deletions and N-nucleotide insertions.

Sequencing used peripheral blood mononuclear cells. These receptors all come from a human donor with common variable immunodeficiency.

This clone has at least ten counts. The read gets to within 3 residues of the CDR3 end, and the germline J gene fills in the rest. V gene TRBV10-3 combines with J gene TRBJ2-7; either TRBD1 or TRBD2 may supply D (7 bases each). CDR1 and CDR2 (germline): ENHRY, SYGVKD. This CDR3 region has 15 residues. Trimming removed 2 bases from V and 6 bases from J, with 17 bases in between. The CDR3 protein is CAISETTGRGGEQYF. The part of the CDR3 DNA that was read is TGTGCCATCAGTGAGACGACAGGGAGGGGAGGCGAG.

This clone turned up a few times. The DNA read from the CDR3 is TGTGCCAGCTCACCCGACAGGGCTAACTATGGC. It encodes CASSPDRANYG. The full-length CDR3 reads as CASSPDRANYGYTF. This chain connects TRBV18 to TRBJ1-2, with TRBD1 matching over 7 bases. Read sequence stops 3 residues before the CDR3 end, and the germline J gene provides the missing end. Germline-derived CDR1 and CDR2 are KGHSH and LQKENI. The CDR3 is 14 residues long. V was pared by 3 bases and J by 0 bases, with 1 base of the junction left unmatched. Combining the CDR3 with reference TRBV18 and TRBJ1-2 gives the whole variable domain NAGVMQNPRHLVRRRGQEARLRCSPMKGHSHVYWYRQLPEEGLKFMVYLQKENIIDESGMPKERFSAEFPKEGPSILRIQQVVRGDSAAYFCASSPDRANYGYTFGSGTRLTVV.

This clone occurred a few times. With the read ending 3 residues before the CDR3 end, the germline J gene is used to fill in that end. The chain uses TRBV7-3 and TRBJ2-2; possible D gene TRBD1, 5 bases. Germline CDR1 reads SGHTA; CDR2 reads FQGTGA. CDR3 length: 12 residues. The germline V and J ends were trimmed by 5 bases and 8 bases, with 9 bases remaining between them. CDR3 bases read: TGTGCCAGCAGCCAGCCAGGGGGGGAG. Translation: CASSQPGGE. The full-length CDR3 reads as CASSQPGGELFF. The full variable domain, completed using reference TRBV7-3 and TRBJ2-2, is GAGVSQTPSNKVTEKGKYVELRCDPISGHTALYWYRQSLGQGPEFLIYFQGTGAADDSGLPNDRFFAVRPEGSVSTLKIQRTERGDSAVYLCASSQPGGELFFGEGSRLTVL.

Comments on this clone: The CDR3 extends 3 residues past the end of the read, so its final part is completed from the germline J gene. The chain carries TRBV2 and TRBJ2-2; TRBD2 matches 8 bases. Trimming removed 4 bases from V and 6 bases from J; junction bases left unmatched: 1. The CDR3 spans 13 residues. Germline V gene sequence: CDR1 SNHLY, CDR2 FYNNEI. The CDR3 DNA, read in part, is TGTGCCAGCAGTGGGGGACTAGCCGGGGAG. The encoded protein is CASSGGLAGE. In full, the CDR3 reads CASSGGLAGELFF.

Remarks on this clone: Read coverage stops 3 residues before the CDR3 terminus; the germline J gene supplies the remainder. The genes are TRBV19 and TRBJ1-1; TRBD1 is a possible D gene (6 bases). Trimming shortened V by 5 bases and J by 0 bases, and 7 bases separated the two germline ends. The CDR3 length is 13 residues. CDR1 is LNHDA and CDR2 is SQIVND in the germline V gene (reference sequence). The CDR3: CASSDRMNTEAFF. The part of the CDR3 DNA that was read is TGTGCCAGTAGTGACAGGATGAACACTGAA.

This clone was counted a few times. Coverage ceases 3 residues before the CDR3 finishes, and the germline J gene fills in the end. J is TRBJ2-7 and V is TRBV19, with a possible D match to TRBD1 (5 bases). The CDR3 has 13 residues. V lost 3 bases to trimming and J lost 3 bases, with 9 bases between them. The germline CDR1 and CDR2 sequences are LNHDA and SQIVND (reference sequence). Partial CDR3 DNA: TGTGCCAGTAGTATCTTCCAGGGCTACGAG. Its translation: CASSIFQGYE. The entire CDR3 sequence reads CASSIFQGYEQYF.

There are a few counts of this clone. Sequencing ends 3 residues short of the CDR3 end; the germline J gene provides the rest. This chain joins TRBV7-8 and TRBJ1-1; no definite D call. Germline-derived CDR1 and CDR2 are SGHVS and FQNEAQ. The length of the CDR3 is 13 residues. V was trimmed by 1 base and J by 4 bases, leaving 7 bases between them. The part of the CDR3 DNA that was read is TGTGCCAGCAGCTTAGGGGCATCCACTGAA. This translates into CASSLGASTE. In full, the CDR3 reads CASSLGASTEAFF.

About this clone: Sequencing ends 3 residues short of the CDR3 end; the germline J gene provides the rest. The genes are TRBV5-1 and TRBJ1-1; D is unresolved. V was cut by 4 bases and J by 3 bases, with 13 bases left in between. The CDR3 totals 14 residues. Germline assignment: CDR1 SGHRS and CDR2 YFSETQ. The CDR3 spells CASSVGSGDTEAFF. The sequenced CDR3 bases are TGCGCCAGCAGCGTCGGATCCGGGGACACTGAA. The whole variable domain, remainder taken from reference TRBV5-1 and TRBJ1-1, is KAGVTQTPRYLIKTRGQQVTLSCSPISGHRSVSWYQQTPGQGLQFLFEYFSETQRNKGNFPGRFSGRQFSNSRSEMNVSTLELGDSALYLCASSVGSGDTEAFFGQGTRLTVV.

As to this clone: The CDR3 end lies 3 residues beyond the end of the read and is filled in from the germline J gene. The rearrangement links TRBV6-2 or TRBV6-3 to TRBJ2-1; a weak D match, TRBD1 (5 bases). V gave up 5 bases and J gave up 0 bases, with 14 bases separating them. Germline CDR1 MNHEY, CDR2 SVGEGT. The CDR3 is 16 residues long. The sequenced part of the CDR3 DNA is TGTGCCAGCAGTCAGGGAACGCTCAGCTCCTACAATGAG. Translated, it gives CASSQGTLSSYNE. The CDR3 in its entirety is CASSQGTLSSYNEQFF.

There are a few counts of this clone. The read falls 3 residues short of the CDR3 end, and the missing part is taken from the germline J gene. This chain uses TRBV19 with TRBJ2-1; 10 bases agree with TRBD2. CDR3 length: 17 residues. V was pared by 1 base and J by 1 base, with 4 bases of the junction left unmatched. Germline V gene sequence: CDR1 LNHDA, CDR2 SQIVND (reference sequence). CDR3 protein: CASSIGLAGLSYNEQFF. The sequenced CDR3 bases are TGTGCCAGTAGTATAGGACTAGCGGGCCTTTCCTACAATGAG. Drawing the rest from reference TRBV19 and TRBJ2-1, the complete variable domain is DGGITQSPKYLFRKEGQNVTLSCEQNLNHDAMYWYRQDPGQGLRLIYYSQIVNDFQKGDIAEGYSVSREKKESFPLTVTSAQKNPTAFYLCASSIGLAGLSYNEQFFGPGTRLTVL.

In this sample, this clone turned up many times. From the germline J gene comes the end of the CDR3, since the read stops 3 residues before it. Other DNA sequences in the sample encode the same CDR3. The genes are TRBV5-1 and TRBJ1-2, with a possible D match to TRBD1 (6 bases). Per the germline V gene, CDR1 is SGHRS and CDR2 is YFSETQ. The CDR3 sequence is 12 residues long. V was shortened by 2 bases and J by 5 bases, with 7 bases between the two germline ends. The CDR3: CASSLQGYGYTF. The DNA read from the CDR3 is TGCGCCAGCAGCTTACAGGGATATGGC.

This clone was seen repeatedly, ten times or more. The read ends 3 residues before the CDR3 terminus; that terminus is restored from the germline J gene. V and J are TRBV5-4 and TRBJ1-1; a possible D gene is TRBD1 (6 bases). The CDR3 is 13 amino acids. The germline V gene encodes CDR1 SGHNT and CDR2 YYREEE (reference sequence). V gave up 4 bases and J gave up 3 bases, with 10 bases separating them. CDR3 protein: CASSGGTHTEAFF. CDR3 DNA, as far as it was read: TGTGCCAGCAGCGGCGGGACACACACTGAA. Full variable domain (rest looked up from reference TRBV5-4 and TRBJ1-1): ETGVTQSPTHLIKTRGQQVTLRCSSQSGHNTVSWYQQALGQGPQFIFQYYREEENGRGNFPPRFSGLQFPNYSSELNVNALELDDSALYLCASSGGTHTEAFFGQGTRLTVV.

This clone was picked up many times. The missing CDR3 end, 3 residues past where the read stops, is filled in from the germline J gene. This chain links TRBV15 with TRBJ2-1, with D hard to call. This CDR3 has 15 amino acids. CDR1 is LNHNV and CDR2 is YYDKDF in the germline V gene (reference sequence). Between the trimmed V and J ends, which lost 8 bases and 3 bases, there was a span of 17 bases. CDR3 loop: CATVPQFQDYNEQFF. The sequenced CDR3 bases are TGTGCCACCGTACCTCAATTCCAGGACTACAATGAG.

This clone has more than one count but fewer than ten. Read data end 3 residues before the CDR3 end; the end is taken from the germline J gene. The chain recombines TRBV7-3 with TRBJ2-1; 9 bases match TRBD1. The junction had 7 bases not matched to a gene; V was cut back by 5 bases and J by 5 bases. Germline lookup yields CDR1 SGHTA and CDR2 FQGTGA. The CDR3 spans 15 residues. The CDR3 here is CASSPSGTGHNEQFF. The CDR3 DNA, read in part, is TGTGCCAGCAGCCCGTCGGGGACAGGGCACAATGAG.

This clone occurred many times. The CDR3 is cut off 3 residues early in the read; its end comes from the germline J gene. The rearrangement uses TRBV14 and TRBJ2-2; D unclear. The length of the CDR3 is 16 residues. V shed 2 bases and J shed 5 bases, with 15 bases lying between them. The germline gives CDR1 SGHDN, CDR2 FVKESK. CDR3 amino acids: CASSQLAALVTGELFF. Incomplete CDR3 DNA: TGTGCCAGCAGCCAACTTGCTGCGTTAGTTACCGGGGAG.

Concerning this clone: The CDR3 is cut off 3 residues early in the read; its end comes from the germline J gene. This chain links TRBV20-1 with TRBJ1-5, with a weak D call TRBD1 (6 bases). Trimming took 1 base from V and 2 from J, leaving 15 bases between them. The CDR3 is 16 amino acids. Germline V gives CDR1 DFQATT, CDR2 SNEGSKA (reference sequence). Incomplete CDR3 DNA: TGCAGTGCTAGAGGGGACACCGGTATCGGCAATCAGCCC. It is translated as CSARGDTGIGNQP. In full, the CDR3 is CSARGDTGIGNQPQHF.

This clone was detected ten times or more. The CDR3 end is not reached by the read, which stops 3 residues before it; the germline J gene fills it in. The chain links TRBV30 to TRBJ1-1; 9 bases are shared with TRBD1. The CDR3 has 12 residues. V was clipped by 6 bases and J by 4 bases; unmatched bases: 3. Germline V gives CDR1 GTSNPN, CDR2 SVGIG (reference sequence). Partial CDR3 DNA: TGTGCCTGCCCACAGGGGGCCACTGAA. Encoded protein: CACPQGATE. The CDR3 as a whole reads CACPQGATEAFF. Using reference TRBV30 and TRBJ1-1 for the parts outside the CDR3, the full variable domain is SQTIHQWPATLVQPVGSPLSLECTVEGTSNPNLYWYRQAAGRGLQLLFYSVGIGQISSEVPQNLSASRPQDRQFILSSKKLLLSDSGFYLCACPQGATEAFFGQGTRLTVV.

A word on this clone: The read is 3 residues too short to cover the CDR3 end, so that end is filled in from the germline J gene. V and J are TRBV2 and TRBJ1-1; D is unclear. The CDR3 sequence is 12 residues long. Per germline, CDR1 SNHLY and CDR2 FYNNEI. Trimming stripped 5 bases from V and 5 bases from J, with 9 bases between. The CDR3 sequence is CASSNYGTEAFF. The part of the CDR3 DNA that was read is TGTGCCAGCAGTAACTACGGGACTGAA. The complete variable domain, with remaining parts taken from reference TRBV2 and TRBJ1-1, reads EPEVTQTPSHQVTQMGQEVILRCVPISNHLYFYWYRQILGQKVEFLVSFYNNEISEKSEIFDDQFSVERPDGSNFTLKIRSTKLEDSAMYFCASSNYGTEAFFGQGTRLTVV.

Worth noting for this clone: The junction departs from germline at one end; a sequencing error may be responsible. The sequenced CDR3 bases are TGTGCCAGCAGCGAAGAGGGGGTTCGCGGCACTGAA. Protein: CASSEEGVRGTE. The full CDR3 reads CASSEEGVRGTEAFF. The chain joins TRBV2 to TRBJ1-1; possible D gene TRBD1, 6 bases. The sequence runs out 3 residues before the end of the CDR3; the remainder is reconstructed from the germline J gene. Germline CDR1 SNHLY, CDR2 FYNNEI. This CDR3 comprises 15 residues.

This clone has more than one count but fewer than ten. The read ends 3 residues before the CDR3 terminus; that terminus is restored from the germline J gene. The rearrangement uses TRBV30 and TRBJ2-7; D may be TRBD2 (7 bases). The CDR3 contains 13 residues. The germline gives CDR1 GTSNPN, CDR2 SVGIG (reference sequence). The germline V and J ends were trimmed by 8 bases and 5 bases, with 19 bases remaining between them. The CDR3 here is CAGLGGYLHEQYF. Partial CDR3 DNA: TGTGCCGGACTAGGGGGTTATCTTCACGAG.

This clone appeared many times. The sequenced fragment ends 3 residues before the CDR3 boundary, so the rest is inferred from the germline J gene. V is TRBV29-1 and J is TRBJ1-2, with 9 bases that match TRBD1. CDR1 SQVTM and CDR2 ANQGSEA come from the germline V gene. The CDR3 loop spans 14 amino acids. Unmatched junction bases numbered 6, after V lost 3 bases and J lost 4 bases. This CDR3 reads CSVEAGTGTYGYTF. Partial CDR3 DNA: TGCAGCGTTGAGGCCGGGACAGGGACCTATGGC.

This clone is labeled as medium-sized. Read data end 3 residues before the CDR3 end; the end is taken from the germline J gene. This rearrangement joins TRBV9 to TRBJ1-2; TRBD1 matches 7 bases. The CDR3 extends over 15 amino acids. Per germline, CDR1 SGDLS and CDR2 YYNGEE. Trimming took 4 bases from V and 4 from J; bases not matched to a gene: 10. CDR3: CASSPTGAGSYGYTF. The covered CDR3 bases are TGTGCCAGCAGCCCAACAGGGGCTGGGAGCTATGGC.

The sample holds many counts of this clone. The CDR3 reads CASSEPGNTEAFF. The sequenced part of the CDR3 DNA is TGCGCCAGCAGCGAACCGGGGAACACTGAA. The chain employs TRBV5-1 and TRBJ1-1; D is undetermined. Read data end 3 residues before the CDR3 end; the end is taken from the germline J gene. This CDR3 spans 13 amino acids. Germline V CDR1 and CDR2: SGHRS, YFSETQ. Trimming cost V 4 bases and J 1 base, with 8 bases left between them.

About this clone itself: The CDR3 is cut off 3 residues early in the read; its end comes from the germline J gene. Other DNA sequences within the sample encode an identical CDR3. The chain combines TRBV30 with TRBJ1-5, with a possible D match to TRBD1 (6 bases). Germline V gene data show CDR1 as GTSNPN and CDR2 as SVGIG (reference sequence). Trimming took 8 bases from V and 4 from J, leaving 15 bases between them. This CDR3 spans 13 amino acids. The sequenced CDR3 bases are TGTGCCCTTACGACAGGTCTGAATCAGCCC. Translation gives CALTTGLNQP. The CDR3 as a whole reads CALTTGLNQPQHF.

This clone was counted many times. Read coverage stops 3 residues before the CDR3 terminus; the germline J gene supplies the remainder. The rearrangement joins TRBV18 to TRBJ2-5; 14 bases fit TRBD2. The CDR3 runs to 17 residues. CDR1 is KGHSH, CDR2 LQKENI, per germline. V shed 2 bases and J 6 bases; nucleotides not matched to a gene: 8. Incomplete CDR3 DNA: TGTGCCAGCTCACCAGCGACTAGCGGGAGGGCCCTACAGACC. This encodes CASSPATSGRALQT. In full, the CDR3 is CASSPATSGRALQTQYF.

This clone came up a few times. From the germline J gene comes the end of the CDR3, since the read stops 3 residues before it. The rearrangement links TRBV7-2 to TRBJ2-5; 9 bases agree with TRBD2. This CDR3 contains 15 residues. The J segment lost 4 bases and the V segment lost 3 bases, leaving 6 bases of the junction unmatched. Germline lookup yields CDR1 SGHTA and CDR2 FQGNSA. The sequenced part of the CDR3 DNA is TGTGCCAGCAGCTTGGCGGGAGGGCGTGGAGAGACC. Translated, it gives CASSLAGGRGET. The entire CDR3 protein reads CASSLAGGRGETQYF.

In this sample, this clone turned up a few times. The read halts 3 residues ahead of the CDR3 end, with the missing end drawn from the germline J gene. The V call is TRBV7-2, the J call TRBJ2-7; D gene uncertain. The CDR3 contains 12 residues. Germline V lookup: CDR1 SGHTA, CDR2 FQGNSA. Trimming took 4 bases from V and 3 from J, leaving 7 bases between them. Partial CDR3 DNA: TGTGCCAGCAGCTCCCTAAACTACGAG. This encodes CASSSLNYE. The entire CDR3 reads CASSSLNYEQYF.